A selection of T cell receptor beta chains follows, all from one sample in a study of regulatory and conventional T cells in RAG deficiency. Sequencing used immunoSEQ multiplex PCR; TCRdb keeps in-frame clones, though not all of them. The repertoire consists of just over 30,000 clones, with approximately 96% occurring once and the leading ten covering over 0.35%. A further study also used this sample, focusing on regulatory T cells.

Sequencing was performed on CD25- CD4+ T cells sorted from blood. These receptors originate from a human donor in good health. The CDR3 runs from the conserved cysteine through the conserved F or W. Fields, in order: clone size, J gene, V gene, D gene, CDR3 protein, CDR3 DNA. A D gene is named only where the DNA matches it firmly. Clone size is shown for a subset of rows, as once, few, many or a class of expanded clone.

>.|TRBJ1-5|TRBV19|TRBD1
CASRLGTRTGSVFGNQPQHF
TGTGCCAGTAGACTAGGGACCCGGACAGGGTCTGTTTTTGGCAATCAGCCCCAGCATTTT
>once|TRBJ1-2|TRBV21-1|.
CASSKLLPGTVYGYTF
TGTGCCAGCAGCAAATTGTTGCCCGGGACAGTCTATGGCTACACCTTC
>.|TRBJ1-6|TRBV6-5|.
CASSPRVSNSPLHF
TGTGCCAGCAGCCCACGAGTGAGCAATTCACCCCTCCACTTT
>.|TRBJ1-6|TRBV2|TRBD1
CASSGDRGYNSPLHF
TGTGCCAGCAGTGGGGACAGGGGATATAATTCACCCCTCCACTTT
>.|TRBJ1-1|TRBV5-4|.
CASSPRMGGHTEAFF
TGTGCCAGCAGCCCCCGCATGGGAGGACACACTGAAGCTTTCTTT
>.|TRBJ2-3|TRBV13|TRBD2
CASSFKRGPDTQYF
TGTGCCAGCAGCTTTAAGCGGGGGCCAGATACGCAGTATTTT
>.|TRBJ1-4|TRBV11-2|.
CASSMDARPGFEKLFF
TGTGCCAGCAGCATGGACGCTCGGCCAGGGTTTGAAAAACTGTTTTTT
>.|TRBJ1-2|TRBV5-1|TRBD1
CASSPSPGTGIYGYTF
TGCGCCAGCAGCCCGAGTCCCGGGACAGGAATCTATGGCTACACCTTC
>.|TRBJ2-7|TRBV19|TRBD1
CASSTTGQSSYEQYF
TGTGCCAGTAGTACCACGGGACAGAGCTCCTACGAGCAGTACTTC
>once|TRBJ1-6|TRBV30|.
CAWMRAATWPLHF
TGTGCCTGGATGAGGGCGGCCACATGGCCCCTCCACTTT
>.|TRBJ2-4|TRBV4-3|TRBD2
CASSQSRDLAGSLKNIQYF
TGCGCCAGCAGCCAGAGCCGGGACTTAGCGGGATCTCTCAAAAACATTCAGTACTTC
>once|TRBJ2-1|TRBV30|.
CAWSVEGAGNEQFF
TGTGCCTGGAGTGTTGAAGGGGCCGGCAATGAGCAGTTCTTC
>.|TRBJ1-4|TRBV6-5|.
CASRRGWAFREKLFF
TGTGCCAGCAGAAGGGGTTGGGCCTTTAGGGAAAAACTGTTTTTT
>.|TRBJ2-3|TRBV11-2|.
CASGAGITDTQYF
TGTGCCAGCGGCGCAGGGATCACAGATACGCAGTATTTT
>.|TRBJ2-7|TRBV6-5|.
CASSPRDIYYEQYF
TGTGCCAGCAGCCCACGGGACATTTACTACGAGCAGTACTTC
>.|TRBJ1-1|TRBV11-2|TRBD1
CASSSRDRGEFEAFF
TGTGCCAGCAGCTCGAGAGACAGGGGGGAATTTGAAGCTTTCTTT
>.|TRBJ1-4|TRBV19|.
CASSGRATNEKLFF
TGTGCCAGTAGTGGGCGGGCAACTAATGAAAAACTGTTTTTT
>.|TRBJ2-3|TRBV11-3|TRBD1
CASSPRQGTDTQYF
TGTGCCAGCAGCCCCCGACAGGGGACAGATACGCAGTATTTT
>.|TRBJ1-2|TRBV25-1|.
CASKQPLDGYTF
TGTGCCAGCAAACAGCCCCTGGATGGCTACACCTTC
>.|TRBJ1-2|TRBV5-1|.
CASSPQDDYGYTF
TGCGCCAGCAGTCCACAGGACGACTATGGCTACACCTTC
>.|TRBJ2-6|TRBV5-6|TRBD2
CASSLVIEAGTGANVLTF
TGTGCCAGCAGCTTGGTAATAGAAGCGGGAACTGGGGCCAACGTCCTGACTTTC
>.|TRBJ2-2|TRBV6-1|TRBD1
CASSEPGDSLNTGELFF
TGTGCCAGCAGTGAACCCGGGGACAGTTTGAACACCGGGGAGCTGTTTTTT
>.|TRBJ2-5|TRBV5-4|TRBD2
CASSPALAGGQETQYF
TGTGCCAGCAGCCCAGCCTTAGCGGGGGGGCAAGAGACCCAGTACTTC
>few|TRBJ1-5|TRBV10-1|.
CASSEQGNQPQHF
TGCGCCAGCAGTGAACAGGGCAATCAGCCCCAGCATTTT
>once|TRBJ2-7|TRBV10-1|.
CAAKDEQYF
TGCGCCGCGAAAGACGAGCAGTACTTC
>.|TRBJ1-1|TRBV9|TRBD1
CASQPGQVPLMGAFF
TGTGCCAGCCAACCGGGACAGGTTCCCCTCATGGGGGCTTTCTTT
>.|TRBJ1-1|TRBV9|.
CASSAQTLNTEAFF
TGTGCCAGCAGCGCACAGACACTGAACACTGAAGCTTTCTTT
>.|TRBJ1-1|TRBV11-2|.
CASSSQGSTEAFF
TGTGCCAGCAGCTCTCAGGGGAGCACTGAAGCTTTCTTT
>.|TRBJ2-7|TRBV7-2|TRBD1
CASSLDPGGSYEQYF
TGTGCCAGCAGCTTAGACCCAGGGGGCAGTTACGAGCAGTACTTC
>.|TRBJ1-1|TRBV5-1|.
CASSTSTVNTEAFF
TGCGCCAGCAGCACCTCGACAGTGAACACTGAAGCTTTCTTT
>.|TRBJ1-4|TRBV7-9|.
CASSLMGGVQNEKLFF
TGTGCCAGCAGCTTAATGGGAGGGGTACAGAATGAAAAACTGTTTTTT
>.|TRBJ1-1|TRBV29-1|TRBD1
CSVETQGAVGAFF
TGCAGCGTTGAAACCCAGGGGGCGGTGGGGGCTTTCTTT
>.|TRBJ2-3|TRBV18|.
CASSPGLADTQYF
TGTGCCAGCTCACCGGGACTGGCAGATACGCAGTATTTT
>once|TRBJ1-1|TRBV27|TRBD1
CASKNRGVNTEAFF
TGTGCCAGCAAGAACAGGGGGGTGAACACTGAAGCTTTCTTT
>.|TRBJ2-7|TRBV30|.
CAWSLASSYEQYF
TGTGCCTGGAGTTTAGCCAGTTCCTACGAGCAGTACTTC
>.|TRBJ1-1|TRBV6-1|.
CASRNREMNTEAFF
TGTGCCAGCAGGAACAGGGAAATGAACACTGAAGCTTTCTTT
>few|TRBJ2-7|TRBV6-5|.
CASSFNRADSLPQYF
TGTGCCAGCAGTTTCAACCGTGCTGACAGCCTCCCGCAGTACTTC
>.|TRBJ2-7|TRBV5-5|TRBD2
CASSVITGTSGSEQYF
TGTGCCAGCAGCGTGATCACCGGGACTAGCGGGAGCGAGCAGTACTTC
>.|TRBJ1-2|TRBV16|.
CASSHPSAGSYGYTF
TGTGCCAGCAGCCACCCTAGCGCGGGGTCATATGGCTACACCTTC
>.|TRBJ2-1|TRBV5-1|.
CASRTLRQTYNEQFF
TGCGCCAGCAGAACCCTCCGACAAACCTACAATGAGCAGTTCTTC
>.|TRBJ1-4|TRBV5-4|.
CASSFDPGATNEKLFF
TGTGCCAGCAGCTTTGACCCAGGGGCGACTAATGAAAAACTGTTTTTT
>.|TRBJ2-2|TRBV4-1|TRBD1
CASSQVIGTGGTGELFF
TGCGCCAGCAGCCAAGTTATAGGGACAGGGGGAACCGGGGAGCTGTTTTTT
>once|TRBJ2-3|TRBV19|TRBD2
CASSALAGAGYTQYF
TGTGCCAGTAGTGCCCTAGCGGGGGCTGGCTATACGCAGTATTTT
>.|TRBJ2-7|TRBV4-1|TRBD1
CASSQKGQGVVAYEQYF
TGCGCCAGCAGCCAGAAGGGACAGGGCGTGGTAGCCTACGAGCAGTACTTC
>.|TRBJ2-5|TRBV9|TRBD2
CASSVGVVASGAGETQYF
TGTGCCAGCAGCGTAGGAGTTGTGGCTAGCGGGGCGGGAGAGACCCAGTACTTC
>.|TRBJ2-3|TRBV9|TRBD2
CASSFGPSGGATDTQYF
TGTGCCAGCAGCTTCGGGCCTAGCGGGGGGGCTACAGATACGCAGTATTTT
>.|TRBJ2-2|TRBV5-6|.
CASSLSGRLTGELFF
TGTGCCAGCAGCTTGTCGGGTAGACTCACCGGGGAGCTGTTTTTT
>.|TRBJ2-7|TRBV7-2|.
CASSLERRTTYEQYF
TGTGCCAGCAGCTTAGAGCGCAGGACTACCTACGAGCAGTACTTC
>.|TRBJ2-3|TRBV4-2|TRBD2
CASSLESGTSRHTQYF
TGTGCCAGCAGCCTAGAATCCGGGACTAGCCGCCATACGCAGTATTTT
>.|TRBJ2-1|TRBV2|.
CASKGQGLYNEQFF
TGTGCCAGCAAGGGGCAGGGCCTGTACAATGAGCAGTTCTTC
>once|TRBJ1-4|TRBV4-2|.
CASSQEGARDEKLFF
TGTGCCAGCAGCCAAGAGGGGGCGCGAGATGAAAAACTGTTTTTT
>.|TRBJ1-2|TRBV4-1|.
CASSQEGHINYGYTF
TGCGCCAGCAGCCAAGAGGGACATATTAACTATGGCTACACCTTC
>few|TRBJ1-3|TRBV19|.
CASSAGFSGNTIYF
TGTGCCAGTTCTGCTGGCTTCTCTGGAAACACCATATATTTT
>.|TRBJ2-7|TRBV6-6|TRBD1
CASSRGQSSYEQYF
TGTGCCAGCAGTAGGGGACAGAGCTCCTACGAGCAGTACTTC